Shown below are 24 T cell receptor beta chains from a single sample sequenced in a study of PD-L1 blockade in urothelial cancer. The method was immunoSEQ multiplex PCR; TCRdb's version includes in-frame clones alone and lacks a portion of them. The sample carries tens of thousands of clones, about 86% recorded once. The material was PBMCs, obtained around atezolizumab (anti-PD-L1) treatment. Every receptor here comes from a man aged 55 to 70 with urothelial cancer.

This sequence joins TRBV7-3 and TRBJ2-2; D might be TRBD2 (7 bases). Trimming left V 1 base short and J 5 bases short, with 11 bases between. CDR1 and CDR2 (germline): SGHTA, FQGTGA. The CDR3 covers 15 residues. The DNA for the CDR3 is TGTGCCAGCAGCTTAAGGGGAGGGGGAACCGGGGAGCTGTTTTTT. Its protein product is CASSLRGGGTGELFF.

The J gene is TRBJ2-2, the V gene TRBV5-6; no clear D gene. Germline-derived CDR1 and CDR2 are SGHDT and YYEEEE. This CDR3 is 15 amino acids long. V was trimmed by 0 bases and J by 0 bases, leaving 6 bases between them. CDR3: CASSLGASNTGELFF. Here the CDR3 DNA reads TGTGCCAGCAGCTTGGGCGCCTCGAACACCGGGGAGCTGTTTTTT.

The V call is TRBV29-1, the J call TRBJ1-5, with 10 nucleotides matching TRBD1. Germline assignment: CDR1 SQVTM and CDR2 ANQGSEA. V trimming: 4 bases; J trimming: 0 bases; junction bases outside the gene matches: 6. The CDR3 has 16 residues. CDR3 in amino acids: CSVVWDRGYSNQPQHF. The CDR3 DNA follows: TGCAGCGTTGTGTGGGACAGGGGTTATAGCAATCAGCCCCAGCATTTT.

The V gene is TRBV6-5, the J gene TRBJ2-7, with D uncertain. The V gene lost 2 bases and the J gene lost 6 bases, with 11 bases spanning the gap. There are 13 residues in the CDR3. The germline gives CDR1 MNHEY, CDR2 SVGAGI. CDR3: CASSYPGIGEQYF. Written as DNA, the CDR3 is TGTGCCAGCAGTTACCCAGGCATCGGCGAGCAGTACTTC.

The chain employs TRBV5-4 and TRBJ2-3, with TRBD2 identical over 10 bases. CDR3 length: 16 residues. The junction had 6 bases not matched to a gene; V was cut back by 0 bases and J by 5 bases. Germline-derived CDR1 and CDR2 are SGHNT and YYREEE (reference sequence). The CDR3 sequence is CASSLGLAGAGDTQYF. For the CDR3, the DNA is TGTGCCAGCAGCTTGGGGCTAGCGGGGGCCGGAGATACGCAGTATTTT.

The CDR3 spells CASSLRTGGKETQYF. CDR3 nucleotides: TGTGCCAGCAGCCTAAGGACAGGGGGAAAAGAGACCCAGTACTTC. This chain uses TRBV7-2 with TRBJ2-5, with 10 bases lining up with TRBD1. This CDR3 comprises 15 residues. Germline V gene sequence: CDR1 SGHTA, CDR2 FQGNSA. With 5 bases clipped from V and 3 bases from J, the junction kept 6 bases outside the gene matches.

This clone occurred once. The genes are TRBV7-3 and TRBJ2-5, with 9 bases lining up with TRBD1. V trimming: 5 bases; J trimming: 5 bases; junction bases outside the gene matches: 15. Germline lookup yields CDR1 SGHTA and CDR2 FQGTGA. The CDR3 totals 17 residues. The DNA for the CDR3 is TGTGCCAGCAGCCCCCAGCCGGGACAGGGAAGGTCGGAGACCCAGTACTTC. Amino acid sequence: CASSPQPGQGRSETQYF.

The gene calls are TRBV6-5 and TRBJ2-6; D remains ambiguous. The CDR3 runs to 13 residues. From germline, CDR1 is MNHEY and CDR2 SVGAGI. The ends were cut back, 6 bases at V and 1 base at J, with 4 bases in the middle. This CDR3 reads CASRLSGANVLTF. CDR3 DNA: TGTGCCAGCAGGTTATCTGGGGCCAACGTCCTGACTTTC.

Written as DNA, the CDR3 is TGCGGAGGCCGTTCCACAGGGGATGGCTACACCTTC. Its translation is CGGRSTGDGYTF. This sequence joins TRBV29-1 and TRBJ1-2, with 7 bases aligning to TRBD1. CDR1 is SQVTM, CDR2 ANQGSEA, per germline. This CDR3 comprises 12 residues. The whole variable domain, remainder taken from reference TRBV29-1 and TRBJ1-2, is SAVISQKPSRDICQRGTSLTIQCQVDSQVTMMFWYRQQPGQSLTLIATANQGSEATYESGFVIDKFPISRPNLTFSTLTVSNMSPEDSSIYLCGGRSTGDGYTFGSGTRLTVV.

The chain employs TRBV6-6 and TRBJ1-1, with D uncertain. CDR3 length equals 13 residues. The germline V gene has CDR1 MNHNY and CDR2 SVGAGI (reference sequence). Trimming took off 4 bases at V and 1 base at J, with 7 bases between the two ends. The CDR3 coding sequence is TGTGCCAGCAGTTCCCACGGGAACACTGAAGCTTTCTTT. Residues: CASSSHGNTEAFF.

The rearrangement joins TRBV5-1 to TRBJ2-7; D might be TRBD2 (7 bases). The V and J ends lost 3 bases and 0 bases respectively, with 16 bases between them. CDR3 size: 16 residues. Germline assignment: CDR1 SGHRS and CDR2 YFSETQ. For the CDR3, the DNA is TGCGCCAGCAGCTCCGGGCGGGGGCCTAGCTCCTACGAGCAGTACTTC. This encodes CASSSGRGPSSYEQYF.

The genes are TRBV6-5 and TRBJ1-5, with 7 nucleotides matching TRBD1. Trimming removed 6 bases from V and 0 bases from J; junction bases left unmatched: 5. The CDR3 totals 15 residues. Germline loops: CDR1 MNHEY, CDR2 SVGAGI. The CDR3 loop is CASSATGNSNQPQHF. The CDR3 region has the DNA TGTGCCAGCAGCGCGACAGGGAATAGCAATCAGCCCCAGCATTTT.

The V call is TRBV5-1, the J call TRBJ1-5, with 11 bases lining up with TRBD1. Germline V gives CDR1 SGHRS, CDR2 YFSETQ. The CDR3 is 17 amino acids. J was trimmed by 3 bases and V by 4 bases; bases with no gene match: 9. The CDR3 coding sequence is TGCGCCAGCAGCGTCCGGGACAGGGGGGATTTCAATCAGCCCCAGCATTTT. This gives the protein CASSVRDRGDFNQPQHF.

This chain uses TRBV4-1 with TRBJ2-2, with 13 bases that match TRBD2. This CDR3 has 16 residues. Looked up from germline, CDR1 is MGHRA and CDR2 is YSYEKL. V lost 4 bases and J lost 4; bases outside the gene matches: 3. DNA for the CDR3: TGCGCCAGCAGCCCGGGACTAGCGGGGATCACCGGGGAGCTGTTTTTT. This sequence encodes CASSPGLAGITGELFF.

V is TRBV27 and J is TRBJ2-7; 7 nucleotides match TRBD1. Germline CDR1 and CDR2: MNHEY and SMNVEV (reference sequence). V shed 0 bases, J shed 4 bases, and the junction held 9 bases outside the gene matches. CDR3 length equals 16 residues. The CDR3 DNA follows: TGTGCCAGCAGTTTATCGACGACAGGGACAAAATACGAGCAGTACTTC. Translated, it gives CASSLSTTGTKYEQYF.

The genes are TRBV11-2 and TRBJ1-3; possibly TRBD1 for D (6 bases). The V end lost 5 bases, the J end lost 1 base, and 15 bases lay between the germline ends. Germline V gene data show CDR1 as SGHAT and CDR2 as FQNNGV. This CDR3 is 16 amino acids long. CDR3 sequence reads: CASSHHLQGSGNTIYF. In nucleotides, the CDR3 is TGTGCCAGCAGCCATCACCTACAGGGTTCTGGAAACACCATATATTTT.

The chain carries TRBV9 and TRBJ2-7, with 8 bases lining up with TRBD2. CDR3 size: 14 residues. From germline, CDR1 is SGDLS and CDR2 YYNGEE. The V and J ends lost 0 bases and 7 bases, in that order; junction bases with no gene match: 6. This chain's CDR3 is CASSVDGRAQEQYF. The CDR3 coding sequence is TGTGCCAGCAGCGTAGACGGGAGGGCGCAGGAGCAGTACTTC.

This chain connects TRBV7-8 to TRBJ2-7; D perhaps matches TRBD2 (7 bases). Trimming removed 5 bases from V and 4 bases from J, with 18 bases in between. Germline CDR1 SGHVS, CDR2 FQNEAQ. This CDR3 comprises 15 residues. The CDR3 region is CASSPHPGGGYEQYF. The CDR3 DNA reads TGTGCCAGCAGCCCACACCCGGGGGGCGGATACGAGCAGTACTTC.

This clone was detected only a few times. The DNA for the CDR3 is TGTGCCAGCAGTTTCGGACTCTCCGTGGGGCAGCCCCAGCATTTT. This translates into CASSFGLSVGQPQHF. The chain combines TRBV6-6 with TRBJ1-5; D not certain. The germline gives CDR1 MNHNY, CDR2 SVGAGI (reference sequence). Trimming pared 4 bases from V and 7 bases from J, leaving 17 bases between. CDR3 length: 15 residues.

The CDR3 sequence: CASSAGQVYEQYF. The CDR3 DNA reads TGTGCCAGTAGTGCCGGACAAGTCTACGAGCAGTACTTC. This chain connects TRBV19 to TRBJ2-7; weak D call: TRBD1 (5 bases). The CDR3 spans 13 residues. V was clipped by 5 bases and J by 3 bases, with 11 bases between them. Germline CDR1 reads LNHDA; CDR2 reads SQIVND (reference sequence). The full variable domain, with the rest looked up from reference TRBV19 and TRBJ2-7, is DGGITQSPKYLFRKEGQNVTLSCEQNLNHDAMYWYRQDPGQGLRLIYYSQIVNDFQKGDIAEGYSVSREKKESFPLTVTSAQKNPTAFYLCASSAGQVYEQYFGPGTRLTVT.

This rearrangement joins TRBV7-9 to TRBJ2-3, with 10 nucleotides matching TRBD2. The V gene's germline CDR1 is SEHNR and CDR2 FQNEAQ (reference sequence). V lost 3 bases, J lost 4 bases, and 10 bases stayed unmatched. The CDR3 is made up of 17 amino acids. The CDR3 protein is CASSFYYGTSVADTQYF. Written as DNA, the CDR3 is TGTGCCAGCAGCTTCTACTACGGGACTAGCGTGGCAGATACGCAGTATTTT.

V and J are TRBV11-3 and TRBJ1-1; D is unresolved. The CDR3 contains 13 residues. With 6 bases removed from V and 1 base from J, the gap between germline ends came to 9 bases. The V gene's germline CDR1 is SGHNT and CDR2 YENEEA. Here the CDR3 DNA reads TGTGCCAGCAGTCGAAAGCAGAACACTGAAGCTTTCTTT. Translation: CASSRKQNTEAFF.

The chain recombines TRBV19 with TRBJ1-1; 7 nucleotides align to TRBD1. The V and J ends lost 9 bases and 4 bases, in that order; junction bases with no gene match: 11. The CDR3 loop spans 14 amino acids. Germline assignment: CDR1 LNHDA and CDR2 SQIVND (reference sequence). CDR3 in DNA: TGTGCCAGCCTCCCCTTAGGGGGCGTCACTGAAGCTTTCTTT. Translating gives CASLPLGGVTEAFF.

This clone has just one count. V is TRBV6-1 and J is TRBJ2-2, with a weak D call TRBD2 (5 bases). CDR3 length: 14 residues. The V and J ends lost 7 bases and 1 base respectively, with 10 bases between them. Germline loops: CDR1 MNHNS, CDR2 SASEGT. CDR3 sequence: CASTRTENTGELFF. DNA of the CDR3: TGTGCCAGCACCAGGACTGAGAACACCGGGGAGCTGTTTTTT.